These T cell receptor beta chains were read from a single sample in a study of CD8 T cells in Susac syndrome. TCRdb redid the calling of the immunoSEQ multiplex PCR reads with MiXCR, one entry per CDR3 protein. The top ten clones hold 0.12% of a sample with approximately 100,000 distinct CDR3 sequences, 85% to 95% of them seen once. Sequencing input: CD8+ T cells from PBMCs. The receptors originated from a human donor in good health. CDR3s include the opening cysteine and the closing phenylalanine or tryptophan. D genes are given only for firm matches. Clone size is shown for a subset of rows, as once, few, many or a class of expanded clone.

clone size,J gene,D gene,V gene,CDR3 length,CDR3 protein,CDR3 DNA
NA,TRBJ2-6,NA,TRBV5-1,15,CASSLEASGANVLTF,TGCGCCAGCAGCTTGGAGGCGTCTGGGGCCAACGTCCTGACTTTC
NA,TRBJ2-5,NA,TRBV20-1,11,CSATSQRTQYF,TGCAGTGCTACTAGCCAACGGACCCAGTACTTC
NA,TRBJ2-7,NA,TRBV12-3/TRBV12-4,15,CASSPTVSSSYEQYF,TGTGCCAGCAGCCCGACAGTGTCGAGCTCCTACGAGCAGTACTTC
NA,TRBJ2-3,NA,TRBV18,13,CASSPDSTDTQYF,TGTGCCAGCTCACCTGACAGCACAGATACGCAGTATTTT
NA,TRBJ1-5,NA,TRBV19,14,CASSISATAQPQHF,TGTGCCAGTAGTATCTCAGCTACGGCTCAGCCCCAGCATTTT
few,TRBJ2-7,NA,TRBV2,12,CASRQGSYEQYF,TGTGCCAGCAGGCAGGGGTCCTACGAGCAGTACTTC
NA,TRBJ2-6,NA,TRBV10-3,17,CAISESRGSAGANVLTF,TGTGCCATCAGTGAGTCCAGGGGCAGCGCTGGGGCCAACGTCCTGACTTTC
NA,TRBJ2-2,NA,TRBV25-1,15,CASRGLGKDTGELFF,TGTGCCAGCAGGGGGCTAGGGAAAGACACCGGGGAGCTGTTTTTT
NA,TRBJ2-3,TRBD2,TRBV4-2,16,CASSQRTSGMGNTQYF,TGTGCCAGCAGCCAAAGAACTAGCGGGATGGGGAATACGCAGTATTTT
NA,TRBJ2-1,TRBD2,TRBV6-5,17,CASSYSGLAGVYNEQFF,TGTGCCAGCAGTTACTCTGGGCTAGCGGGAGTTTACAATGAGCAGTTCTTC
NA,TRBJ2-7,TRBD2,TRBV6-2/TRBV6-3,14,CASSPSGSLHEQYF,TGTGCCAGCAGCCCTAGCGGGAGCCTCCACGAGCAGTACTTC
once,TRBJ1-1,NA,TRBV10-3,14,CAISTGNMNTEAFF,TGTGCCATCAGTACGGGAAACATGAACACTGAAGCTTTCTTT
NA,TRBJ2-5,NA,TRBV6-2/TRBV6-3,12,CASRGGQETQYF,TGTGCCAGCCGCGGGGGACAGGAGACCCAGTACTTC
NA,TRBJ1-1,TRBD1,TRBV2,15,CASKPGQRGASEAFF,TGTGCCAGCAAGCCGGGACAGCGTGGAGCTTCTGAAGCTTTCTTT
NA,TRBJ2-5,NA,TRBV7-9,16,CASSSNQGHERETQYF,TGTGCCAGCAGCTCCAACCAGGGCCACGAAAGAGAGACCCAGTACTTC
once,TRBJ1-5,TRBD1,TRBV29-1,15,CSVGQGALGNQPQHF,TGCAGCGTTGGGCAGGGGGCGTTGGGCAATCAGCCCCAGCATTTT
NA,TRBJ2-6,NA,TRBV7-8,16,CASSSRHSGGANVLTF,TGTGCCAGCAGCTCTAGGCACTCAGGGGGGGCCAACGTCCTGACTTTC
once,TRBJ1-1,NA,TRBV29-1,13,CSAGVNMNTEAFF,TGCAGCGCGGGGGTCAATATGAACACTGAAGCTTTCTTT
NA,TRBJ2-3,NA,TRBV4-1,15,CASSQDPASTDTQYF,TGCGCCAGCAGCCAAGATCCGGCCTCCACAGATACGCAGTATTTT
NA,TRBJ2-3,NA,TRBV20-1,13,CSAGGQLTDTQYF,TGCAGTGCTGGAGGACAGTTAACAGATACGCAGTATTTT
NA,TRBJ2-3,NA,TRBV25-1,16,CASSEYRGFGGDTQYF,TGTGCCAGCAGTGAGTACAGGGGCTTCGGGGGAGATACGCAGTATTTT
NA,TRBJ1-2,NA,TRBV7-2,14,CASSLETAAGGYTF,TGTGCCAGCAGCCTAGAGACCGCGGCGGGGGGCTACACCTTC
NA,TRBJ2-3,TRBD1,TRBV11-2,16,CASSSGGGQGADTQYF,TGTGCCAGCAGCTCCGGTGGTGGGCAGGGGGCAGATACGCAGTATTTT
NA,TRBJ2-1,TRBD2,TRBV24-1,17,CATSEGSSGRSYNEQFF,TGTGCCACCAGTGAGGGGTCTAGCGGGAGATCATACAATGAGCAGTTCTTC
NA,TRBJ1-1,NA,TRBV4-1,14,CASSPYKGTAEAFF,TGCGCCAGCAGCCCATATAAGGGAACTGCCGAGGCTTTCTTT
NA,TRBJ2-3,TRBD1,TRBV29-1,13,CSVGDRGTDTQYF,TGCAGCGTCGGGGACAGAGGCACAGATACGCAGTATTTT
NA,TRBJ2-3,NA,TRBV2,14,CASSENGASDTQYF,TGTGCCAGCAGTGAAAACGGGGCATCCGATACGCAGTATTTT
NA,TRBJ1-6,NA,TRBV11-2,15,CASSLEGTYNSPLHF,TGTGCCAGCAGCTTAGAAGGCACCTATAATTCACCCCTCCACTTT
NA,TRBJ2-7,NA,TRBV6-6,14,CASSYATGSYEQYF,TGTGCCAGCAGTTACGCGACCGGCTCCTACGAGCAGTACTTC
NA,TRBJ2-5,NA,TRBV7-8,13,CASSFDRRETQYF,TGTGCCAGCAGCTTTGACAGGCGGGAGACCCAGTACTTC
NA,TRBJ2-1,NA,TRBV5-1,14,CASSSPTGNNEQFF,TGCGCCAGCAGCTCTCCGACTGGAAACAATGAGCAGTTCTTC
NA,TRBJ2-5,TRBD1,TRBV4-1,15,CASSQDGTVQETQYF,TGCGCCAGCAGCCAAGACGGGACAGTTCAAGAGACCCAGTACTTC
NA,TRBJ2-1,TRBD2,TRBV20-1,18,CSAAQTGLAETAYNEQFF,TGCAGTGCTGCCCAAACGGGACTAGCGGAGACCGCCTACAATGAGCAGTTCTTC
NA,TRBJ1-2,TRBD1,TRBV7-2,18,CASSLAFSGSGQGGGYTF,TGTGCCAGCAGCTTAGCGTTCTCGGGATCGGGTCAGGGGGGGGGCTACACCTTC
NA,TRBJ1-1,NA,TRBV7-3,15,CASSLRQGGITEAFF,TGTGCCAGCAGCTTACGGCAGGGCGGCATCACTGAAGCTTTCTTT
NA,TRBJ1-1,NA,TRBV9,16,CASSPNGKRGATEAFF,TGTGCCAGCAGCCCTAATGGGAAACGGGGTGCTACTGAAGCTTTCTTT
NA,TRBJ2-7,NA,TRBV20-1,14,CSARDSERVYEQYF,TGCAGTGCTAGAGATTCCGAGCGGGTATACGAGCAGTACTTC
NA,TRBJ1-2,NA,TRBV13,13,CTSSLSGRQGYTF,TGTACCAGCAGCTTAAGCGGACGTCAGGGCTACACCTTC
NA,TRBJ2-1,NA,TRBV23-1,15,CASSHSGTNRKEQFF,TGCGCCAGCAGTCATTCCGGGACCAACAGGAAGGAGCAGTTCTTC
NA,TRBJ2-7,TRBD2,TRBV7-2,15,CASSLASSGGYEQYF,TGTGCCAGCAGCTTAGCCTCTAGCGGGGGATACGAGCAGTACTTC
once,TRBJ1-1,TRBD1,TRBV27,14,CASSLSTGTTEAFF,TGTGCCAGCAGTTTATCGACAGGGACCACTGAAGCTTTCTTT
NA,TRBJ2-2,TRBD1,TRBV6-2/TRBV6-3,14,CASTLDRGSGELFF,TGTGCCAGCACCCTCGACAGGGGTAGCGGGGAGCTGTTTTTT
NA,TRBJ2-7,NA,TRBV6-5,12,CASSRTGLEQYF,TGTGCCAGCAGCCGCACGGGGCTCGAGCAGTACTTC
NA,TRBJ1-5,NA,TRBV2,13,CASLQGPSGPQHF,TGTGCCAGCCTTCAGGGGCCTAGTGGGCCCCAGCATTTT
once,TRBJ2-1,NA,TRBV7-8,15,CASSLHQGPYNEQFF,TGTGCCAGCAGCTTACATCAGGGTCCCTACAATGAGCAGTTCTTC
NA,TRBJ2-2,TRBD1,TRBV11-3,18,CASSTLGQGGIYTGELFF,TGTGCCAGCAGCACCCTGGGACAGGGCGGTATTTACACCGGGGAGCTGTTTTTT
NA,TRBJ1-2,NA,TRBV2,15,CASTAYRDAGYGYTF,TGTGCCAGCACGGCTTACCGGGACGCTGGCTATGGCTACACCTTC
NA,TRBJ2-1,TRBD1,TRBV10-3,18,CAISGTGVAPSSYNEQFF,TGTGCCATCAGTGGAACAGGGGTCGCCCCGAGCTCCTACAATGAGCAGTTCTTC